This T cell receptor beta chain was sequenced in a study of blood T cell repertoires in COVID-19. Study-level background: Collection of acute and convalescent COVID-19 samples took place in the United States, Italy and Spain. T cells, B-cell-depleted T cells, or PBMCs supplied cDNA or gDNA.

Germline-derived CDR1 and CDR2 are SGHNT and YYREEE (reference sequence). V was shortened by 5 bases and J by 5 bases, with 16 bases between the two germline ends. This CDR3 region has 14 residues. Authors' data handling: From reference gene primer amplification, estimates of nucleated cell counts were derived. Sequenced by immunoSEQ multiplex PCR; TCRdb stores in-frame clones only, minus some. The DNA was the basis for D and trimming; V, J and clone size are from that table. The sample records about 74,000 clones, about 92% being singletons. Sequencing used peripheral blood. This sequence joins TRBV5-4 and TRBJ1-1; D unclear. The TCR was taken from a human donor in a cohort sampled during active COVID-19. The CDR3 here is CASSLAAWETEAFF. For the CDR3, the DNA is TGTGCCAGCAGTTTAGCGGCGTGGGAGACTGAAGCTTTCTTT.